This T cell receptor (beta chain) originates from a study of tumor-infiltrating lymphocytes in primary liver carcinoma (dated by TCRdb to about 2017). In terms of the full investigation: The five patients, three men and two women aged 30 to 69 years, had hepatocellular carcinoma (four) or combined HCC and intrahepatic cholangiocarcinoma (one). To link TCRbeta repertoire diversity with the local molecular phenotype, the roughly 26 tumor region samples were profiled using Agilent mRNA microarrays. TCRbeta repertoire sequencing covered roughly 35 specimens from 5 patients: 25 or so tumor regions, 5 adjacent noncancerous liver tissues and 5 peripheral blood samples. The tumors of the five patients were staged as T1-T3 N0M0, with maximum diameters ranging from about 4 to 11 cm. The study combined TCRbeta repertoire sequencing, expression microarrays and whole-exome sequencing across five regions of each liver tumor, with adjacent normal tissue and blood. Roughly 3.65 to 8 million productive TCRbeta reads were obtained per sample, and no significant difference in read depth was found between tissue types. High reproducibility was observed for the technical replicate repertoires, with mean shared-clone rates approximately 0.9 and correlation coefficients above 0.95.

What the study reported, not specific to this receptor: Because only the TCR beta chain was sequenced and unpaired alpha chains were not captured, true repertoire diversity is likely underestimated. Only about 7.5-24% of top clones were found in all five regions of a tumor, suggesting spatial heterogeneity of tumor-infiltrating T cells. Repertoire overlap was found to be higher between tumor regions (mean approximately 35%) than between tumor-adjacent (approximately 17%) or tumor-blood (14%) pairs, consistent with antigen-driven expansion. The study included only a few patients, and the authors note findings should be validated in a larger study. Bulk unsorted samples precluded comparing CD4+ and CD8+ T cell repertoires. The top 250 clones made up a significantly larger repertoire fraction in tumors than in blood (p = 0.039).

On this clonotype: Its antigen target is currently unknown. Germline and junction disagree at one end, which may indicate a read error.

Starting from roughly 540 ng total RNA, TCRbeta-specific cDNA was produced by reverse transcription with a constant-region primer and ProtoScript II reverse transcriptase. Construction of the TCRbeta libraries relied on three nested rounds of multiplex PCR, following a slightly modified ARM-PCR procedure. Each of the first two PCR rounds ran for approximately 10 cycles using multiplex TRBV1-TRBV30 forward primers together with a Cbeta reverse primer. A final 25-cycle PCR with Deep VentR polymerase added sample barcodes and Illumina adapters. Amplicons of 200-500 bp were gel-purified with a QIAquick gel extraction kit before sequencing. The TCRbeta amplicons were sequenced with 250-bp paired-end reads on an Illumina HiSeq 2500. In the source study's methods: Reads were quality-trimmed with Trimmomatic v0.33, and paired reads were merged with FLASH v1.2.11 to recover full CDR3 sequences. V, D and J germline segments were assigned to the rearranged TCRbeta sequences using MiGEC v1.2.1b. Clonotype statistics, along with Shannon-Wiener diversity indices, were calculated using VDJtools v1.0.0. Except for diversity analysis, only each sample's 250 most abundant clonotypes were used in subsequent analyses to reduce sampling bias. TCRdb handled the public reads itself, with Q25 trimming in fastp and clone calling in MiXCR, and kept productive beta chains. Entries that share a CDR3 protein sequence are merged under the most common genes and DNA. What appears here as the V and J calls and clone size reflects TCRdb's work, not the paper's. For this sample the table gives approximately 45,000 distinct CDR3 sequences, of which 65% to 85% were detected only once. Of the sample, 19% is held by the ten largest clones.

CDR1 SGHAT and CDR2 FQDESV were looked up in the germline V gene (reference sequence). Including the terminal cysteine and phenylalanine, the CDR3 comprises 13 residues. The kept DNA is CDR3 alone, 39 bases in frame from the first base. Without any cell sorting, total RNA and DNA were co-extracted from about 20-30 mg of bulk tissue using the AllPrep DNA/RNA mini kit. Between November 2015 and early 2016, several patients in China with histopathologically diagnosed primary liver carcinoma had their tumors surgically resected. Chronic HBV infection was present in the patients, and the patients were treatment-naive at sampling. Each tumor was sampled at five spatially separated regions: the tumor centre plus the superior, inferior, left-lateral and right-lateral poles. According to histology, viable tumor cells made up more than 80% of every tumor sample. Fresh tumor and adjacent tissue pieces were bisected, with one half stored in RNAlater at -80 degrees C and the other half sent for histology.

The receptor chain draws on TRBV11-1 and TRBJ2-7, and possibly TRBD2, on 6 matching bases. The specimen sequenced was liver tumor tissue from sampling region 2. Per the publication, the cell subset or site label means: tumor region T2, inferior pole. This clonotype was sampled from a man aged 35 to 55 with primary liver carcinoma and hepatitis B virus infection. The DNA is TGTGCCAACAGCCCCAGGGACTCCTATGAGAAATACTTC. Its protein is CANSPRDSYEKYF.